This T cell receptor beta chain was obtained from a study of blood T cell repertoires in COVID-19. Study background: The United States, Italy and Spain were the sources of the acute and convalescent COVID-19 samples. Sample material is recorded as cDNA or gDNA derived from T cells, B-cell-depleted T cells, or PBMCs.

In the original workflow: Estimates of nucleated cell counts were drawn from the amplification of reference gene primers. Repertoires were generated with immunoSEQ multiplex PCR, while TCRdb's copy carries only in-frame clones and drops some. Clone size and the V and J calls come from that table; the DNA yielded D and trimming. The sample records fewer than 250,000 clones, 65% to 85% being singletons. Sequenced input: peripheral blood. This TCR derives from a woman in her fifties or sixties with acute or convalescent COVID-19.

CDR3 region: CAISDKVRDSEDEQYF. CDR3 DNA sequence: TGTGCCATCAGTGATAAGGTGAGGGATTCGGAGGACGAGCAGTACTTC. The V and J genes are TRBV10-3 and TRBJ2-7, with TRBD2 as a possible D gene (5 bases). The CDR3 has 16 amino acids. Trimming removed 3 bases from V and 5 bases from J, with 20 bases in between. Germline CDR1 is ENHRY and CDR2 is SYGVKD.